The 13 T cell receptor beta chains in this list originate from one sample, sequenced in a study of response to subunit inactivated influenza vaccine. Each CDR3 protein is one row after TCRdb ran MiXCR on the RT-PCR reads. The sample yields around 710,000 distinct CDR3 sequences, 14% seen once. Sample: PBMCs from blood, taken around two weeks before vaccination. These receptor sequences come from a man aged 50 or older who received an inactivated influenza vaccine.

The chain combines TRBV30 with TRBJ1-4; D is undetermined. The CDR3 is 15 residues long. V gave up 4 bases and J gave up 1 base, with 13 bases separating them. Looked up from germline, CDR1 is GTSNPN and CDR2 is SVGIG (reference sequence). The CDR3 sequence is CAWNPGGLTNEKLFF. The CDR3 DNA is TGTGCCTGGAACCCAGGTGGCTTAACTAATGAAAAACTGTTTTTT.

V gene TRBV7-2 combines with J gene TRBJ2-1, with D possibly being TRBD1 (6 bases). V was cut by 5 bases and J by 2 bases, with 13 bases left in between. Germline V gives CDR1 SGHTA, CDR2 FQGNSA. CDR3 length: 15 residues. This CDR3 is CASSLRTVPYNEQFF. The DNA of the CDR3 is TGTGCCAGCAGCCTCCGGACAGTTCCCTACAATGAGCAGTTCTTC.

This chain links TRBV19 with TRBJ1-1, with 7 nucleotides matching TRBD1. Germline values: CDR1 LNHDA, CDR2 SQIVND (reference sequence). After removal of 4 bases from V and 4 bases from J, the junction contained 9 bases not matched to a gene. The CDR3 totals 15 residues. The CDR3: CASSTPGTAGTEAFF. CDR3 bases: TGTGCCAGTAGTACGCCCGGGACAGCGGGCACTGAAGCTTTCTTT.

The chain has TRBV3-1 and TRBJ1-1, with TRBD1 identical over 10 bases. The J segment lost 4 bases and the V segment lost 3 bases, leaving 11 bases of the junction unmatched. The CDR3 is 17 amino acids. Germline V gene sequence: CDR1 LGHDT, CDR2 YNNKEL (reference sequence). Written as DNA, the CDR3 is TGTGCCAGCAGCCATTCCCATGCTGGGGACAGGGGCACTGAAGCTTTCTTT. Its translation is CASSHSHAGDRGTEAFF.

The CDR3 sequence is CASSPLVNEQFF. In DNA, the CDR3 is TGTGCCAGCTCACCACTGGTTAATGAGCAGTTCTTC. V gene TRBV18 combines with J gene TRBJ2-1; D is ambiguous. This CDR3 spans 12 amino acids. Germline loops: CDR1 KGHSH, CDR2 LQKENI. Between the trimmed V and J ends, which lost 1 base and 7 bases, there was a span of 5 bases.

The J gene is TRBJ2-7, the V gene TRBV28, with TRBD1 matching 8 bases. The germline V gene has CDR1 MDHEN and CDR2 SYDVKM. J lost 0 bases, V lost 5 bases, and 6 bases had no gene match. The length of the CDR3 is 15 residues. Here the CDR3 reads CASSATGAISYEQYF. The CDR3, as DNA: TGTGCCAGCAGTGCGACAGGGGCCATCTCCTACGAGCAGTACTTC.

The rearrangement links TRBV11-2 to TRBJ2-3, with 9 nucleotides matching TRBD2. V trimming: 8 bases; J trimming: 8 bases; junction bases outside the gene matches: 14. CDR1 and CDR2 (germline): SGHAT, FQNNGV. The CDR3 covers 15 residues. Here the CDR3 reads CASVLDDGGGGTQYF. Written as DNA, the CDR3 is TGTGCCAGCGTATTAGACGATGGCGGGGGGGGTACGCAGTATTTT. Full variable domain (rest looked up from reference TRBV11-2 and TRBJ2-3): EAGVAQSPRYKIIEKRQSVAFWCNPISGHATLYWYQQILGQGPKLLIQFQNNGVVDDSQLPKDRFSAERLKGVDSTLKIQPAKLEDSAVYLCASVLDDGGGGTQYFGPGTRLTVL.

At least ten counts were recorded for this clonotype. The V and J genes are TRBV4-3 and TRBJ1-1, with no clear D. The V end was cut by 0 bases, the J end by 3 bases, with 8 bases between. The CDR3 is made up of 14 amino acids. Germline V gives CDR1 LGHNA, CDR2 YSLEER. This chain's CDR3 is CASSQDPDYTEAFF. The CDR3 bases are TGCGCCAGCAGCCAAGATCCGGACTACACTGAAGCTTTCTTT.

As to this clonotype: A clone one base away is much larger, so this may be a read error. J is TRBJ2-7 and V is TRBV20-1, with D possibly matching TRBD2 (6 bases). Germline-derived CDR1 and CDR2 are DFQATT and SNEGSKA (reference sequence). The CDR3 contains 17 residues. This CDR3 reads CCARDISRRGTGDEQYF. The CDR3 bases are TGCTGTGCTAGAGATATTTCGCGCCGAGGAACGGGAGACGAGCAGTACTTC.

In its sample, this clonotype was seen many times. The rearrangement joins TRBV7-8 to TRBJ1-2; TRBD1 matches at 7 bases. CDR1 and CDR2 from the germline V gene are SGHVS and FQNEAQ. With V trimmed by 0 bases and J by 6 bases, 10 bases remained unmatched. The CDR3 contains 16 residues. The CDR3 DNA reads TGTGCCAGCAGCTTAGCGCCAACAGGGGAACGTCATGGCTACACCTTC. Translating it yields CASSLAPTGERHGYTF.

This clonotype has at least ten counts. In DNA form, the CDR3 reads TGTGCCATCAGTGAGACCCAGGGAAGTAACGAAAAACTGTTTTTT. Its protein is CAISETQGSNEKLFF. The rearrangement links TRBV10-3 to TRBJ1-4, with D possibly being TRBD1 (5 bases). Germline CDR1 is ENHRY and CDR2 is SYGVKD. V was trimmed by 2 bases and J by 8 bases, leaving 15 bases between them. The CDR3 is made up of 15 amino acids.

The chain has TRBV4-2 and TRBJ2-7; 9 bases are a match to TRBD1. Per the germline V gene, CDR1 is LGHNA and CDR2 is YNFKEQ. This CDR3 has 16 residues. V was pared by 0 bases and J by 9 bases, with 12 bases of the junction left unmatched. The CDR3 nucleotides read TGTGCCAGCAGCCAAGAATTGGGGACAGGGAATTCCCTGCAGTACTTC. As protein: CASSQELGTGNSLQYF.

This chain connects TRBV4-2 to TRBJ2-7; 10 bases fit TRBD2. After removal of 2 bases from V and 4 bases from J, the junction contained 5 bases not matched to a gene. CDR3 length equals 15 residues. Germline values: CDR1 LGHNA, CDR2 YNFKEQ. The DNA for the CDR3 is TGTGCCAGCAGCCAAACCCTAGCGGGAGTGTACGAGCAGTACTTC. The encoded protein is CASSQTLAGVYEQYF.